The 14 T cell receptor beta chains in this list originate from one sample, sequenced in a study of T cells in Graves' hyperthyroidism and ophthalmopathy. Amplification of TCR beta CDR3 regions used RNA as the template. A set of HTBI primers served as the primers for a first-round RT-PCR of the TCR CDR3. MiXCR, run by TCRdb on the multiplex PCR reads, gives a single entry per CDR3 protein. The data contain about 570,000 distinct CDR3 sequences, about half of them singletons. Material for sequencing was peripheral blood or thyroid tissue (not recorded which). The receptor set was obtained from an adult woman with Graves' disease, either hyperthyroidism or ophthalmopathy (not recorded which).

This chain uses TRBV15 with TRBJ1-3; a weak D match, TRBD1 (6 bases). Germline CDR1 reads LNHNV; CDR2 reads YYDKDF (reference sequence). The CDR3 sequence is 15 residues long. V gave up 3 bases and J gave up 8 bases, with 17 bases separating them. This CDR3 is CATSRAGAGGYTIYF. The CDR3 nucleotides read TGTGCCACCAGCAGGGCGGGGGCTGGCGGCTACACCATATATTTT.

CDR3: CASSPRTGRDNVLTF. CDR3 DNA sequence: TGTGCCAGCAGCCCGCGGACAGGGAGGGACAACGTCCTGACTTTC. The gene calls are TRBV9 and TRBJ2-6, with a possible D match to TRBD1 (8 bases). CDR1 SGDLS and CDR2 YYNGEE come from the germline V gene. This CDR3 has 15 amino acids. V was pared by 4 bases and J by 9 bases, with 17 bases between.

The rearrangement links TRBV7-2 to TRBJ1-5, with a possible D match to TRBD1 (5 bases). With 8 bases removed from V and 3 bases from J, the gap between germline ends came to 14 bases. The CDR3 is 14 residues long. Germline V gene data show CDR1 as SGHTA and CDR2 as FQGNSA. The DNA for the CDR3 is TGTGCCAGCCGGGAAGGGGAGATCAATCAGCCCCAGCATTTT. Its translation is CASREGEINQPQHF.

The chain couples TRBV4-1 to TRBJ2-2; 14 nucleotides line up with TRBD2. The V segment lost 6 bases and the J segment 5 bases; nucleotides outside the gene matches: 17. CDR3 length: 20 residues. CDR1 MGHRA and CDR2 YSYEKL come from the germline V gene. The CDR3 spells CASSRTPGLAGVPRTGELFF. In nucleotides, the CDR3 is TGCGCCAGCAGTCGCACACCGGGACTAGCGGGAGTCCCTCGGACCGGGGAGCTGTTTTTT.

This clonotype was recorded once. J is TRBJ2-5 and V is TRBV15; D is perhaps TRBD2 (6 bases). The CDR3 has 13 residues. Trimming removed 1 base at V and 8 bases at J, with 11 bases between. CDR1 LNHNV and CDR2 YYDKDF come from the germline V gene (reference sequence). CDR3 region: CATSRAGEATQYF. The CDR3 DNA reads as TGTGCCACCAGCAGAGCGGGAGAGGCTACCCAGTACTTC. The full variable domain, in which reference TRBV15 and TRBJ2-5 provide the parts outside the CDR3, is DAMVIQNPRYQVTQFGKPVTLSCSQTLNHNVMYWYQQKSSQAPKLLFHYYDKDFNNEADTPDNFQSRRPNTSFCFLDIRSPGLGDTAMYLCATSRAGEATQYFGPGTRLLVL.

This clonotype was counted many times. The chain is built from TRBV12-3 or TRBV12-4 and TRBJ2-6, with TRBD1 identical over 9 bases. V shed 6 bases, J shed 5 bases, and the junction held 5 bases outside the gene matches. The CDR3 runs to 15 residues. CDR3 nucleotide sequence: TGTGCCAGCAGACTAACAGGGGGCTGGGCCAACGTCCTGACTTTC. Translation: CASRLTGGWANVLTF.

The sample holds a few counts of this clonotype. The chain links TRBV30 to TRBJ1-5; 7 bases align to TRBD1. The ends lost 0 bases at V and 6 bases at J; junction bases unmatched: 5. The CDR3 runs to 14 residues. From germline, CDR1 is GTSNPN and CDR2 SVGIG (reference sequence). CDR3 bases: TGTGCCTGGAGTGTACGGTCAGGGGGTCAGCCCCAGCATTTT. Amino acids: CAWSVRSGGQPQHF.

With regard to this clonotype: The conserved final phenylalanine or tryptophan is absent from the CDR3, which likely points to a read error. The limits of the CDR3 on the DNA are not certain, so only TCRdb's listed CDR3 is given. This chain connects TRBV6-1 to TRBJ1-4. Termini included, the CDR3 measures 10 amino acids. Germline V gene lookup returns CDR1 MNHNS and CDR2 SASEGT. CDR3 amino acids: CASSEGPVNY.

The table lists this clonotype with many counts. The chain combines TRBV11-2 with TRBJ2-7; either TRBD1 or TRBD2 may supply D (5 bases each). This CDR3 is built from 16 residues. V was clipped by 1 base and J by 3 bases, with 16 bases between them. Germline values: CDR1 SGHAT, CDR2 FQNNGV. The chain's CDR3 is CASSLGVHVRGYEQYF. CDR3 sequence (DNA): TGTGCCAGCAGCTTAGGGGTTCACGTGAGGGGCTACGAGCAGTACTTC. Combining the CDR3 with reference TRBV11-2 and TRBJ2-7 gives the whole variable domain EAGVAQSPRYKIIEKRQSVAFWCNPISGHATLYWYQQILGQGPKLLIQFQNNGVVDDSQLPKDRFSAERLKGVDSTLKIQPAKLEDSAVYLCASSLGVHVRGYEQYFGPGTRLTVT.

The V and J genes are TRBV2 and TRBJ1-2, with D maybe TRBD1 (6 bases). The germline CDR1 and CDR2 sequences are SNHLY and FYNNEI. V dropped 2 bases and J dropped 6 bases, with 10 bases sitting between them. This CDR3 has 13 amino acids. CDR3 DNA sequence: TGTGCCAGCAGTGAACAGGGGAGCAATGGCTACACCTTC. Translated, it gives CASSEQGSNGYTF.

The chain links TRBV30 to TRBJ1-5; D remains unclear. The CDR3 covers 13 residues. V was cut by 0 bases and J by 2 bases, with 5 bases left in between. CDR1 and CDR2 from the germline V gene are GTSNPN and SVGIG (reference sequence). The CDR3 spells CAWSVERNQPQHF. The DNA for the CDR3 is TGTGCCTGGAGTGTAGAGCGCAATCAGCCCCAGCATTTT. The full variable domain, completed using reference TRBV30 and TRBJ1-5, is SQTIHQWPATLVQPVGSPLSLECTVEGTSNPNLYWYRQAAGRGLQLLFYSVGIGQISSEVPQNLSASRPQDRQFILSSKKLLLSDSGFYLCAWSVERNQPQHFGDGTRLSIL.

This clonotype occurred a few times. The chain employs TRBV15 and TRBJ2-7, with TRBD1 matching over 9 bases. V shed 2 bases and J 9 bases; nucleotides not matched to a gene: 14. CDR3 length equals 16 residues. CDR1 and CDR2 from the germline V gene are LNHNV and YYDKDF (reference sequence). The DNA of the CDR3 is TGTGCCACCAGCAGATTAGCCGGGACAGGGTACCTCGGGCAGTACTTC. Translating gives CATSRLAGTGYLGQYF.

The table lists this clonotype with many counts. This chain links TRBV7-8 with TRBJ2-5; D is uncertain. The germline CDR1 and CDR2 sequences are SGHVS and FQNEAQ. V was shortened by 2 bases and J by 4 bases, with 11 bases between the two germline ends. The CDR3 runs to 14 residues. The CDR3 nucleotides are TGTGCCAGCAGCTTAATGGGATCCAGAGAGACCCAGTACTTC. Encoded protein: CASSLMGSRETQYF. The variable domain in full, with the rest retrieved from reference TRBV7-8 and TRBJ2-5, is GAGVSQSPRYKVAKRGQDVALRCDPISGHVSLFWYQQALGQGPEFLTYFQNEAQLDKSGLPSDRFFAERPEGSVSTLKIQRTQQEDSAVYLCASSLMGSRETQYFGPGTRLLVL.

The J gene is TRBJ2-2, the V gene TRBV29-1; D unresolved. Deletions cut 4 bases from V and 4 bases from J, with 7 bases between. The germline gives CDR1 SQVTM, CDR2 ANQGSEA. The CDR3 is 12 residues long. The chain's CDR3 is CSVAGRTGELFF. The CDR3 nucleotides read TGCAGCGTTGCCGGGCGCACCGGGGAGCTGTTTTTT.